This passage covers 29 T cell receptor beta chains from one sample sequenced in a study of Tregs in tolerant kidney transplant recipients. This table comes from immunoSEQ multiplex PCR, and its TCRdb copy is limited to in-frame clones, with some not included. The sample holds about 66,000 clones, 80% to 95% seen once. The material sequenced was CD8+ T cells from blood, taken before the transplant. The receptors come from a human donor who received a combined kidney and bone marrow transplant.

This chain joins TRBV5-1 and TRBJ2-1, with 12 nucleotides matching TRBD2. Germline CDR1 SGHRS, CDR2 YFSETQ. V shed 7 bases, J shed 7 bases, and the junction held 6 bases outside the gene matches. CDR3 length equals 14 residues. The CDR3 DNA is TGCGCCAGCGATCTAGCGGGGGGGCGTAATGAGCAGTTCTTC. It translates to CASDLAGGRNEQFF.

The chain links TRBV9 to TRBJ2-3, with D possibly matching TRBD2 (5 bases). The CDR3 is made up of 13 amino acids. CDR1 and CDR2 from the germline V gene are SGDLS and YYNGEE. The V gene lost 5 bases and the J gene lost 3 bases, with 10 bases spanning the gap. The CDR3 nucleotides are TGTGCCAGCAGGAGCGGACTTACAGATACGCAGTATTTT. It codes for CASRSGLTDTQYF.

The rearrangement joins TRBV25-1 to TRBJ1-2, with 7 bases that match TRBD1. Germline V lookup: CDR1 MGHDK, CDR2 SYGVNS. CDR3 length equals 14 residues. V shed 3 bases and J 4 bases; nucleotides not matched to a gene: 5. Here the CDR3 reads CASSEGAGGYGYTF. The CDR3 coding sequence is TGTGCCAGCAGTGAGGGGGCAGGGGGCTATGGCTACACCTTC.

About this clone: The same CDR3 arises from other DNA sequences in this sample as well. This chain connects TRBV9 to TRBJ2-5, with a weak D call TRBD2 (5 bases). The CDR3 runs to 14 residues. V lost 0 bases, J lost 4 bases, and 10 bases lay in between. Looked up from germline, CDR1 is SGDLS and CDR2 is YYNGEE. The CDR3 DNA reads TGTGCCAGCAGCGTAGGCGGACGGGGAGAGACCCAGTACTTC. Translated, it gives CASSVGGRGETQYF.

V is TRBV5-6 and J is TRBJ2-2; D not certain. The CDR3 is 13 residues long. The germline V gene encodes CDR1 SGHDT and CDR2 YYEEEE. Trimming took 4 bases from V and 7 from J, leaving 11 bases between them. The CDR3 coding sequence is TGTGCCAGCAGCATCCGCGCTGGCGGGGAGCTGTTTTTT. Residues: CASSIRAGGELFF.

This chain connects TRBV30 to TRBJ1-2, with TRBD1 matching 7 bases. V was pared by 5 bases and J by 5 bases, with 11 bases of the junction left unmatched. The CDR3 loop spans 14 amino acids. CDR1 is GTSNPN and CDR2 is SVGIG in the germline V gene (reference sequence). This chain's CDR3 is CAWESGQAPYGYTF. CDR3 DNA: TGTGCCTGGGAGTCCGGACAGGCACCTTATGGCTACACCTTC.

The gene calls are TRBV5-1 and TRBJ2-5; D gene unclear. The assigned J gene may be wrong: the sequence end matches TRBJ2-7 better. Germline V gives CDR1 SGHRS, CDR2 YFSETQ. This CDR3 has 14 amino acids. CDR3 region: CASSSDLLPYEQYF. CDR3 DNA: TGCGCCAGCAGCTCCGACTTGCTACCCTACGAGCAGTACTTC.

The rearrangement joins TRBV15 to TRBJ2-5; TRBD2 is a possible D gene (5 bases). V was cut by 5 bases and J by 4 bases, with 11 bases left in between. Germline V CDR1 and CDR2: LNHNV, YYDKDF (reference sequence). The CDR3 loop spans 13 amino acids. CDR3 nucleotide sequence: TGTGCCACCAGCGGCGTAGGAGGAGAGACCCAGTACTTC. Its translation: CATSGVGGETQYF. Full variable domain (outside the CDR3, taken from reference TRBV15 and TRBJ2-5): DAMVIQNPRYQVTQFGKPVTLSCSQTLNHNVMYWYQQKSSQAPKLLFHYYDKDFNNEADTPDNFQSRRPNTSFCFLDIRSPGLGDTAMYLCATSGVGGETQYFGPGTRLLVL.

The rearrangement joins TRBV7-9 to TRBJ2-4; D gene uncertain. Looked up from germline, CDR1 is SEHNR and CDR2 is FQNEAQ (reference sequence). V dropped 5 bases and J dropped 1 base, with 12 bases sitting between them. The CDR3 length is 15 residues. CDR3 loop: CASSPLTRAKNIQYF. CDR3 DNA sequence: TGTGCCAGCAGCCCGCTGACGAGGGCCAAAAACATTCAGTACTTC.

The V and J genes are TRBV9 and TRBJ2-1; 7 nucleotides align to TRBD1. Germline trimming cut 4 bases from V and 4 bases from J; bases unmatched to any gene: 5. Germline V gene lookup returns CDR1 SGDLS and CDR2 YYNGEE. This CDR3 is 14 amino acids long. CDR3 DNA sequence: TGTGCCAGCAGCTCAGGGACAGAGTACAATGAGCAGTTCTTC. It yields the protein CASSSGTEYNEQFF.

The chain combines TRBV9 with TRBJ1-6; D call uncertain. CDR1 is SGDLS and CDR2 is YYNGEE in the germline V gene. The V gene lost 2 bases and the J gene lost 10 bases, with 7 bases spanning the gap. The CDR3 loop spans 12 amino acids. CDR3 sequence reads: CASSVPGSPLHF. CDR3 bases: TGTGCCAGCAGCGTGCCGGGATCACCCCTCCACTTT.

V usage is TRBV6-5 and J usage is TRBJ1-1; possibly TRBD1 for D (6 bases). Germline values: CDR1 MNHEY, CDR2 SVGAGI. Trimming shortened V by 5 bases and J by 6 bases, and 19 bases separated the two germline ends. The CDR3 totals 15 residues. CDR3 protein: CASSQLRGSISEAFF. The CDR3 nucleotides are TGTGCCAGCAGTCAGTTGAGGGGGTCTATATCTGAAGCTTTCTTT.

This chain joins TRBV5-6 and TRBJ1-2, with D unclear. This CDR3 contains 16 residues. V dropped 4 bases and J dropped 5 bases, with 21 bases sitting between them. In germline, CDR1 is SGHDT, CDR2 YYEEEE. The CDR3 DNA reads TGTGCCAGCAGCCCCCCCGGCGTGGCGGTTGGTTATGGCTACACCTTC. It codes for CASSPPGVAVGYGYTF.

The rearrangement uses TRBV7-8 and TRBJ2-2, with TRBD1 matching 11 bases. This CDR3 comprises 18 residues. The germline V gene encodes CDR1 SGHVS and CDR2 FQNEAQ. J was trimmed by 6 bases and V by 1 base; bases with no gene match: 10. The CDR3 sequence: CASSLVVVGQGASGELFF. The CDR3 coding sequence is TGTGCCAGCAGCTTAGTAGTCGTAGGACAGGGGGCGTCCGGGGAGCTGTTTTTT.

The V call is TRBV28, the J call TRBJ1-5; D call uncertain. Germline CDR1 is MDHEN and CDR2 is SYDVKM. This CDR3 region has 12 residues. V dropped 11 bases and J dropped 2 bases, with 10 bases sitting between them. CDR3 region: CAGTTGNQPQHF. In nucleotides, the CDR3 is TGTGCCGGAACCACAGGCAATCAGCCCCAGCATTTT.

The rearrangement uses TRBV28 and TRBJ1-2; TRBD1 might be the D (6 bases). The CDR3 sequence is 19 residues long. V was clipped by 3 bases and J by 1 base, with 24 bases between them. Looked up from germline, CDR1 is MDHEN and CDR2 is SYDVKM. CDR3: CASSFRTAITPIGNYGYTF. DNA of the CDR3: TGTGCCAGCAGTTTCCGGACAGCCATCACCCCGATTGGTAACTATGGCTACACCTTC.

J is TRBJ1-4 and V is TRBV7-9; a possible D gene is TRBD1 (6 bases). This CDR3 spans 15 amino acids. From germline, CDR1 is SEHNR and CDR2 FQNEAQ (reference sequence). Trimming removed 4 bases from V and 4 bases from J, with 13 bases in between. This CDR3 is CASSSWTEDNEKLFF. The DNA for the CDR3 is TGTGCCAGCAGCTCGTGGACAGAAGATAATGAAAAACTGTTTTTT.

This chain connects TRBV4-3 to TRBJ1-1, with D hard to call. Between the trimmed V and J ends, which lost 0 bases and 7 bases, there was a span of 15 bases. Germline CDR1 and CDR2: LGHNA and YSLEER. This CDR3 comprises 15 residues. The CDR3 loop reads CASSQENSAGFEAFF. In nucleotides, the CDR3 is TGCGCCAGCAGCCAAGAAAACAGCGCGGGCTTTGAAGCTTTCTTT.

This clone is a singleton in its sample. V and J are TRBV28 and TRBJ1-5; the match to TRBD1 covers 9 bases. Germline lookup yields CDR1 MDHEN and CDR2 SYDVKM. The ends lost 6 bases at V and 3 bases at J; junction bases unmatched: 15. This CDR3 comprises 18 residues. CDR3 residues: CASSFTPGTGIVNQPQHF. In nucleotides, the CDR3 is TGTGCCAGCAGCTTTACTCCCGGGACAGGGATAGTCAATCAGCCCCAGCATTTT.

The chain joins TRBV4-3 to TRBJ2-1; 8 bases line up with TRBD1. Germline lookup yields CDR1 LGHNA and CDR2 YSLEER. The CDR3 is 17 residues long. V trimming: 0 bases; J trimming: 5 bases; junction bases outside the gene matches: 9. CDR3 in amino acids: CASSQDRGDRGDNEQFF. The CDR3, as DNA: TGCGCCAGCAGCCAAGATCGAGGAGACAGGGGCGACAATGAGCAGTTCTTC.

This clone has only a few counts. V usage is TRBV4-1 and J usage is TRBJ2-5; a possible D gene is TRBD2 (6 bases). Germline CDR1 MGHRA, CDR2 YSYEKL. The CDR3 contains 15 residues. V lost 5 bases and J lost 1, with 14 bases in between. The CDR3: CASSSTGLPQETQYF. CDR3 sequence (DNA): TGCGCCAGCAGCTCGACGGGACTGCCCCAAGAGACCCAGTACTTC.

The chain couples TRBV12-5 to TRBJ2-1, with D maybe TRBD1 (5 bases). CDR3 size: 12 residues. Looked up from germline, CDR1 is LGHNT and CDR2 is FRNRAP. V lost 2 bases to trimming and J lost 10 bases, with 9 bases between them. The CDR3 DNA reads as TGTGCTAGTGGTTTGCCTCGACAGGAGCAGTTCTTC. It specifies CASGLPRQEQFF.

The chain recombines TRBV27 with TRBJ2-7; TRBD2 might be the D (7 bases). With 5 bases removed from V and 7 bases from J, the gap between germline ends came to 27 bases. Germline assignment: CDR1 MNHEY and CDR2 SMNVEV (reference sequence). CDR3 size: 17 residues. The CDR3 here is CASSDGGGLRVAGEQYF. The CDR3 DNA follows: TGTGCCAGCAGTGATGGGGGGGGCCTAAGGGTTGCGGGAGAGCAGTACTTC.

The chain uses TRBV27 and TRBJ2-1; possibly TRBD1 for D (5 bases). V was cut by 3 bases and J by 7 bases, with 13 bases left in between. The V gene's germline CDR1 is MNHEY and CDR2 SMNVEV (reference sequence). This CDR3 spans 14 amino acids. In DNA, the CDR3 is TGTGCCAGCAGTTTGCAGACAGTTGGGAATGAGCAGTTCTTC. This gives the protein CASSLQTVGNEQFF.

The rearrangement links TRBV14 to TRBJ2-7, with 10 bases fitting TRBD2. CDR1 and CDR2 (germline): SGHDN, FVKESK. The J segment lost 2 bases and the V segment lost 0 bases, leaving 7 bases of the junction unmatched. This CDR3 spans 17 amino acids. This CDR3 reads CASSQELGSGRAYEQYF. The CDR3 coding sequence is TGTGCCAGCAGCCAAGAGCTCGGCAGCGGGAGGGCCTACGAGCAGTACTTC.

The CDR3 loop reads CASSLRSLVGQRYYEQYF. In nucleotides, the CDR3 is TGTGCCAGCAGCTTAAGGTCTTTAGTGGGACAGAGATACTACGAGCAGTACTTC. V gene TRBV7-6 combines with J gene TRBJ2-7, with 7 bases that match TRBD1. Per germline, CDR1 SGHVS and CDR2 FNYEAQ. V lost 2 bases, J lost 3 bases, and 16 bases stayed unmatched. The CDR3 contains 18 residues.

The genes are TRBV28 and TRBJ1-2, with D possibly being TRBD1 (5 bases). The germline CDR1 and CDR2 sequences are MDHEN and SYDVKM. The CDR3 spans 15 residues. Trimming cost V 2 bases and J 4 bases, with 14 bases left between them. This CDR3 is CASSLTPGLRYGYTF. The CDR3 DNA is TGTGCCAGCAGTTTAACCCCGGGACTCCGCTATGGCTACACCTTC.

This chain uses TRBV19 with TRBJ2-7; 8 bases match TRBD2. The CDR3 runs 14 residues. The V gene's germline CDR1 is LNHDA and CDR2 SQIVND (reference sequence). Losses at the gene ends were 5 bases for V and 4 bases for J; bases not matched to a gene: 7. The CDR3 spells CASSPGGYGYEQYF. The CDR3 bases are TGTGCCAGTAGTCCGGGGGGGTATGGTTACGAGCAGTACTTC.

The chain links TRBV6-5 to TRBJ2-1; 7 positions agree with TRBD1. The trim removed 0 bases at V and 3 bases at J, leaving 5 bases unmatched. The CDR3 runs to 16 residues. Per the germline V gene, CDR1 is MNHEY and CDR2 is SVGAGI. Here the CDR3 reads CASSYSMGTVYNEQFF. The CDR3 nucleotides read TGTGCCAGCAGTTACTCCATGGGGACAGTCTACAATGAGCAGTTCTTC.